These T cell receptor beta chains were read from a single sample in a study of cytomegalovirus exposure and HLA in healthy donors. Assay: immunoSEQ multiplex PCR; the TCRdb copy retains only in-frame clones and omits some. The sample includes about 130,000 clones, 85% to 90% seen only once; the top ten take over 5%. The sequenced material came from PBMCs. The receptor set was obtained from a woman aged 25 to 39 in good health and CMV-seropositive. CDR3s include the opening cysteine and the closing phenylalanine or tryptophan. A D gene is named only where the DNA matches it firmly.

TRBV9	TRBJ2-7	13	.	TGTGCCAGCAGCGTAGCTACAGGGTCCGAGCAGTACTTC	CASSVATGSEQYF
TRBV15	TRBJ2-7	16	TRBD2	TGTGCCACCAGCAGAGGTAGCGGGAGGGCCTCCTACGAGCAGTACTTC	CATSRGSGRASYEQYF
TRBV6-4	TRBJ1-5	14	TRBD1	TGTGCCAGCAGTGAGGGACAGGGTAATCAGCCCCAGCATTTT	CASSEGQGNQPQHF
TRBV7-2	TRBJ1-6	14	TRBD1	TGTGCCAGCAGCCAGGACAGGGATCGTTCACCCCTCCACTTT	CASSQDRDRSPLHF
TRBV28	TRBJ2-3	15	TRBD2	TGTGCCAGCAGGGGGACTAGCGGGGGCCCAGATACGCAGTATTTT	CASRGTSGGPDTQYF
TRBV2	TRBJ1-3	14	TRBD1	TGTGCCAGCACCGAACAGGGGCCTGGAAACACCATATATTTT	CASTEQGPGNTIYF
TRBV5-1	TRBJ1-5	13	.	TGCGCCACCTCCCGGGATCCTAATCAGCCCCAGCATTTT	CATSRDPNQPQHF
TRBV2	TRBJ2-1	18	TRBD2	TGTGCCAGCAGTGAAACCTTCGGGGGGTCCCTCTCCTACAATGAGCAGTTCTTC	CASSETFGGSLSYNEQFF
TRBV28	TRBJ1-5	18	TRBD1	TGTGCCAGCAGTTTAACGGGACAGGGGGCCTATAGCAATCAGCCCCAGCATTTT	CASSLTGQGAYSNQPQHF
TRBV2	TRBJ1-6	16	.	TGTGCCAGCAGTGAAAGGGGAGGCTCCTATAATTCACCCCTCCACTTT	CASSERGGSYNSPLHF
TRBV5-1	TRBJ1-1	16	TRBD1	TGCGCCAGCAGCCCGGGACAGGGGACACTAAACACTGAAGCTTTCTTT	CASSPGQGTLNTEAFF
TRBV29-1	TRBJ2-2	14	.	TGCAGCGTGGTCCCCCGGGACATGACCGGGGAGCTGTTTTTT	CSVVPRDMTGELFF
TRBV11-3	TRBJ1-5	16	TRBD1	TGTGCCAGCAGGAACGACAGGGACCATAGCAATCAGCCCCAGCATTTT	CASRNDRDHSNQPQHF
TRBV6-1	TRBJ2-7	15	.	TGTGCCAGCAGTGAAGGGTGGGAGCTGCCCTACGAGCAGTACTTC	CASSEGWELPYEQYF
TRBV19	TRBJ1-5	13	.	TGTGCCAGTAAAGACAGGCCCAATCAGCCCCAGCATTTT	CASKDRPNQPQHF
TRBV28	TRBJ1-5	13	.	TGTGCCAGCAGCGGGGGGTCGGGTCAGCCCCAGCATTTT	CASSGGSGQPQHF
TRBV5-8	TRBJ2-5	16	TRBD2	TGTGCCAGCAGCCCCGGGACTAACGGGAGTTTAGAGACCCAGTACTTC	CASSPGTNGSLETQYF
TRBV6-5	TRBJ1-3	13	TRBD1	TGTGCCAGCAGGGACAGGGGACGAAACACCATATATTTT	CASRDRGRNTIYF